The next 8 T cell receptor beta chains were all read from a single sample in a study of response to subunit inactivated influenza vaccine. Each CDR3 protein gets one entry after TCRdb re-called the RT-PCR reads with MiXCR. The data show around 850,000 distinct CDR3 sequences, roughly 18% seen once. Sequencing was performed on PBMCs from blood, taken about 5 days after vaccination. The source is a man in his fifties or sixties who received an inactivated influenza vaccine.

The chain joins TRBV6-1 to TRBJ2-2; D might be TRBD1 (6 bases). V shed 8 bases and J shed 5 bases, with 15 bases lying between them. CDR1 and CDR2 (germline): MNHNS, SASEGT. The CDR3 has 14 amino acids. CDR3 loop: CASYQGIRTGELFF. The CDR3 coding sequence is TGTGCCAGCTATCAGGGGATAAGGACCGGGGAGCTGTTTTTT.

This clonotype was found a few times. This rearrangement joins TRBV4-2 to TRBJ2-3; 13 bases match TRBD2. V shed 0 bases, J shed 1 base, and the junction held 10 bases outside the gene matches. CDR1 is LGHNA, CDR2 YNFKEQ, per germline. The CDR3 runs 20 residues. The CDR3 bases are TGTGCCAGCAGCCAAGAGCGGTGGACTAGCGGGAGTGCGGGCACAGATACGCAGTATTTT. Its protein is CASSQERWTSGSAGTDTQYF.

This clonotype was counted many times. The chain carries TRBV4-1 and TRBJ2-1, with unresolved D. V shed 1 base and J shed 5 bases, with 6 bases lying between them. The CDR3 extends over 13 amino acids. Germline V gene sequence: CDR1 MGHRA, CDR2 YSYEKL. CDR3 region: CASSQGLDNEQFF. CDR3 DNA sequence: TGCGCCAGCAGCCAAGGGTTAGACAATGAGCAGTTCTTC.

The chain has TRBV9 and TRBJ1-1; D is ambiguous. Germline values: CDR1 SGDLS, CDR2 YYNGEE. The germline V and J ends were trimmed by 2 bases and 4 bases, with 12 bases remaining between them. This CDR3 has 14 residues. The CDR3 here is CASSVEPGGTEAFF. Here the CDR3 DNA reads TGTGCCAGCAGCGTCGAACCCGGCGGCACTGAAGCTTTCTTT.

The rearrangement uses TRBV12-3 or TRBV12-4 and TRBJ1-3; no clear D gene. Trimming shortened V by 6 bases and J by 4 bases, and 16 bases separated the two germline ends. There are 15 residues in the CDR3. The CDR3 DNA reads TGTGCCAGCAGGCCCAGAAACTTCCTCGGAAACACCATATATTTT. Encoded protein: CASRPRNFLGNTIYF.

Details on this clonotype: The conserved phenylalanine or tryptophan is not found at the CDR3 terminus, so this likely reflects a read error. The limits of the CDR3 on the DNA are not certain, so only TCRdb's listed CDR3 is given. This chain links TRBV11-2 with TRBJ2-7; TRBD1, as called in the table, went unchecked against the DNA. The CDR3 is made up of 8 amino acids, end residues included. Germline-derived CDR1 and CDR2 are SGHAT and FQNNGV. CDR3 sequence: CASRNRDG.

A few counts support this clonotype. CDR3 in amino acids: CASGQTSSYNEQFF. CDR3 DNA sequence: TGTGCCAGCGGCCAGACAAGCTCCTACAATGAGCAGTTCTTC. The chain links TRBV7-9 to TRBJ2-1; D is unclear. The CDR3 sequence is 14 residues long. Trimming left V 8 bases short and J 0 bases short, with 11 bases between. CDR1 is SEHNR, CDR2 FQNEAQ, per germline (reference sequence).

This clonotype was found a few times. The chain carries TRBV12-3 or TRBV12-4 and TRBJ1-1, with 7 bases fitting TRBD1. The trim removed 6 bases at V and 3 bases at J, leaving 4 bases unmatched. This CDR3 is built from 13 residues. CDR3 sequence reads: CASRDRADTEAFF. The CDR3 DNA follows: TGTGCCAGCAGAGACAGGGCGGACACTGAAGCTTTCTTT.